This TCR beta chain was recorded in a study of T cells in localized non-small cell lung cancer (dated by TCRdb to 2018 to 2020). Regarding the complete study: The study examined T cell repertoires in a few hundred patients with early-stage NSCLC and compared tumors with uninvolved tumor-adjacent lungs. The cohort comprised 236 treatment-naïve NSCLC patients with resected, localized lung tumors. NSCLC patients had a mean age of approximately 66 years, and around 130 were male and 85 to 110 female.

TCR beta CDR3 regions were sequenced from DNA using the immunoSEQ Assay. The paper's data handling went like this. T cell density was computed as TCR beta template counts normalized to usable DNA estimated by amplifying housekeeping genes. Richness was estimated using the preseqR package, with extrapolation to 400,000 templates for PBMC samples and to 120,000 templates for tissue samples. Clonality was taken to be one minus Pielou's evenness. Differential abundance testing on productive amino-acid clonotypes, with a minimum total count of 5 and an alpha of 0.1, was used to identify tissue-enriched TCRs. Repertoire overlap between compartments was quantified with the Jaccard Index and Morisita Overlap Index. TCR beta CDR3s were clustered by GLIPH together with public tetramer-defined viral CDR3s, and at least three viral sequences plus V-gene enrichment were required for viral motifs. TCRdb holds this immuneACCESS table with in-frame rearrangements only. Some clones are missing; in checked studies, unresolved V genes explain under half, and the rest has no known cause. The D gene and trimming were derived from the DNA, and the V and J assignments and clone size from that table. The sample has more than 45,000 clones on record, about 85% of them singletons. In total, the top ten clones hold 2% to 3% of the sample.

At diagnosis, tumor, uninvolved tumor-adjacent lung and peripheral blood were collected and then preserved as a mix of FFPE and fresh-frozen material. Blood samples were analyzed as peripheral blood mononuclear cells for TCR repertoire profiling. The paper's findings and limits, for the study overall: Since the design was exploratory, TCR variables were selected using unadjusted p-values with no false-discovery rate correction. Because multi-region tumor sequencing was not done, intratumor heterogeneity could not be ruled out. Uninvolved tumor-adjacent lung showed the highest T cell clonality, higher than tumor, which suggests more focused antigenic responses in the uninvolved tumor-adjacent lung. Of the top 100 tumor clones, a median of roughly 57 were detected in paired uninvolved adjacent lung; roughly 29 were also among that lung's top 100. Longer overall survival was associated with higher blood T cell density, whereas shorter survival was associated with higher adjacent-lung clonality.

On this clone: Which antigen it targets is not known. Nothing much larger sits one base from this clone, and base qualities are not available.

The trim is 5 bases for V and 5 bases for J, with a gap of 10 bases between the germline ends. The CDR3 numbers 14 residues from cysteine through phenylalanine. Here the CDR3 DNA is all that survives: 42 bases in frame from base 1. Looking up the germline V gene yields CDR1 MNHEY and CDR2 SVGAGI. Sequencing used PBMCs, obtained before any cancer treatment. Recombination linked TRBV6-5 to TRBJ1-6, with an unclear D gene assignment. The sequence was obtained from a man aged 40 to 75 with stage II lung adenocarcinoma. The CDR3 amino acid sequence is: CASSELQNNSPLHF. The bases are TGTGCCAGCAGTGAACTACAGAATAATTCACCCCTCCACTTT.